The source of this T cell receptor (beta chain) is a study of blood T cell repertoires in COVID-19. At the level of the study: Acute and convalescent COVID-19 specimens originated in the United States, Italy and Spain. PBMCs, B-cell-depleted T cells, or T cells provided the cDNA or gDNA that made up the material.

Germline CDR1 and CDR2: SGHTS and YDEGEE. The CDR3 loop spans 15 amino acids. V shed 1 base and J shed 2 bases, with 13 bases lying between them. Per the original methods: Using reference gene primer amplification, nucleated cell counts were estimated. TCRdb's table, derived via immunoSEQ multiplex PCR, lists solely in-frame clones and lacks some. The V and J calls and the clone size are those of that table, but D and trimming were determined from the DNA. This table has 200,000 to 250,000 clones, roughly 80% appearing once. This receptor was taken from a woman aged 55 to 70 who had recovered from COVID-19. Sequenced material: peripheral blood. The chain is built from TRBV5-8 and TRBJ2-7; a weak D match, TRBD1 (6 bases). DNA of the CDR3: TGTGCCAGCAGCTTGTGGTCAGGGGTGGCCTACGAGCAGTACTTC. Protein product: CASSLWSGVAYEQYF.